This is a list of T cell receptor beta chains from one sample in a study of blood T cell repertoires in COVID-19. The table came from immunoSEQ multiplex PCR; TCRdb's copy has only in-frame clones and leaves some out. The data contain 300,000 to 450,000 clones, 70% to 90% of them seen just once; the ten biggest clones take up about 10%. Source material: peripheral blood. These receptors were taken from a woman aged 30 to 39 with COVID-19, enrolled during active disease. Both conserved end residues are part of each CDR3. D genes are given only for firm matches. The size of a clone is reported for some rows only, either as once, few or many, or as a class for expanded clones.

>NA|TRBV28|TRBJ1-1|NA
CASSSDNRDGSTEAFF
TGTGCCAGCAGTTCGGATAACAGGGATGGGAGCACTGAAGCTTTCTTT
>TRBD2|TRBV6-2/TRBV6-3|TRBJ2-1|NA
CASSYKAGVGNEQFF
TGTGCCAGCAGTTATAAAGCGGGAGTAGGTAATGAGCAGTTCTTC
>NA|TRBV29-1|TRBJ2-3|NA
CSLRGGATDTQYF
TGCAGCCTAAGGGGGGGAGCGACAGATACGCAGTATTTT
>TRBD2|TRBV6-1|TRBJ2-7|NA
CASSTGGAEQYF
TGTGCCAGCAGTACGGGGGGGGCCGAGCAGTACTTC
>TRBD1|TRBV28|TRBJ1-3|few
CASSQGGPSGNTIYF
TGTGCCAGCAGTCAAGGGGGCCCCTCTGGAAACACCATATATTTT
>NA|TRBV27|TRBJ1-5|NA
CASSLNRVHQPQHF
TGTGCCAGCAGTTTAAACAGGGTACATCAGCCCCAGCATTTT
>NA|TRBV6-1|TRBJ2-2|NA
CASSERTAREGELFF
TGTGCCAGCAGTGAGCGGACCGCAAGGGAGGGGGAGCTGTTTTTT
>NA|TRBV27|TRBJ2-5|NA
CASSLSLGGKTQYF
TGTGCCAGCAGTTTATCCCTCGGGGGAAAGACCCAGTACTTC
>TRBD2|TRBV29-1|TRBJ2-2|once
CSVRLAITRGELFF
TGCAGCGTTAGACTAGCGATTACCCGGGGGGAGCTGTTTTTT
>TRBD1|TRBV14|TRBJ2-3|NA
CASSSRQGSGDTQYF
TGTGCCAGCAGCTCTAGACAGGGGTCGGGAGATACGCAGTATTTT
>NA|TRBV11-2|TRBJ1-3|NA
CASSLGTSGNTIYF
TGTGCCAGCAGCCTCGGGACATCCGGAAACACCATATATTTT
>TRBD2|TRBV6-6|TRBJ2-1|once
CATRPGLTGEQFF
TGTGCCACCCGACCGGGACTAACTGGTGAGCAGTTCTTC
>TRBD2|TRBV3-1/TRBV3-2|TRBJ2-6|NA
CASSQDYPGGPQGANVLTF
TGTGCCAGCAGCCAAGACTACCCGGGAGGGCCCCAAGGGGCCAACGTCCTGACTTTC
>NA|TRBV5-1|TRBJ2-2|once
CASSYTSGELFF
TGCGCCAGCAGCTATACTAGCGGGGAGCTGTTTTTT
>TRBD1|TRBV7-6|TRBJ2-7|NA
CASSLGTGGTDEQYF
TGTGCCAGCAGCCTAGGGACAGGGGGCACGGACGAGCAGTACTTC
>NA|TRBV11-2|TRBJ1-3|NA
CASSPDRFSGNTIYF
TGTGCCAGCAGCCCAGACAGGTTCTCTGGAAACACCATATATTTT
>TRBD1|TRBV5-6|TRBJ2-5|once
CASSFTFPGGRGETQYF
TGTGCCAGCAGTTTTACCTTCCCAGGGGGCAGGGGAGAGACCCAGTACTTC
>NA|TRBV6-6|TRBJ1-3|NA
CASSYGSSRSGNTIYF
TGTGCCAGCAGTTACGGGAGTTCCCGCTCTGGAAACACCATATATTTT